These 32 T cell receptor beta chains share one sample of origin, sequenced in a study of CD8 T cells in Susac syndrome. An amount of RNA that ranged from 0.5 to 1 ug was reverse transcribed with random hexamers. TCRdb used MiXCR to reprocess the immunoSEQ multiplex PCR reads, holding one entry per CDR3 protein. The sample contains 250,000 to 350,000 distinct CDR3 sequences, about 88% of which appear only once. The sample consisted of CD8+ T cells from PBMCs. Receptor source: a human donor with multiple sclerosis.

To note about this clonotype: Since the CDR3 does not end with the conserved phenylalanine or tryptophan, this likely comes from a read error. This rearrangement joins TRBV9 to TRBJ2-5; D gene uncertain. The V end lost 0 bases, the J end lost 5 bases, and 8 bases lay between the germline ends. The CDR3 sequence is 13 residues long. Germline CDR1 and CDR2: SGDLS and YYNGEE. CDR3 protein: CASSVDVAETQYV. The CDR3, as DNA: TGTGCCAGCAGCGTAGACGTGGCGGAGACCCAGTACGTC.

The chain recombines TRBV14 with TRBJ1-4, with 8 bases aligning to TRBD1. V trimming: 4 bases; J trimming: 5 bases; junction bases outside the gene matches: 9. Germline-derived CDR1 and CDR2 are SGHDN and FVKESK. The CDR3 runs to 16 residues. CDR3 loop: CASSPNLDRGNEKLFF. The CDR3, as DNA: TGTGCCAGCAGCCCTAATCTAGACAGGGGCAATGAAAAACTGTTTTTT.

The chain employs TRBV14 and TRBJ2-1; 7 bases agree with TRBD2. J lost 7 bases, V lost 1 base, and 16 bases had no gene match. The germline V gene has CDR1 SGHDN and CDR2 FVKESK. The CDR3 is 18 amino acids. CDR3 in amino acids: CASSQGVGGSARGNEQFF. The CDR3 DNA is TGTGCCAGCAGCCAAGGGGTCGGCGGGAGCGCCAGAGGGAATGAGCAGTTCTTC.

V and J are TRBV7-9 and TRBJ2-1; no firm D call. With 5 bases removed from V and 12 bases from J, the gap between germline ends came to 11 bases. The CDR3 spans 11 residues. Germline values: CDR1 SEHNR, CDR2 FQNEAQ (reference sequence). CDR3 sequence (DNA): TGTGCCAGCAGCCATTCGGGCCTGCAGTTCTTC. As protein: CASSHSGLQFF.

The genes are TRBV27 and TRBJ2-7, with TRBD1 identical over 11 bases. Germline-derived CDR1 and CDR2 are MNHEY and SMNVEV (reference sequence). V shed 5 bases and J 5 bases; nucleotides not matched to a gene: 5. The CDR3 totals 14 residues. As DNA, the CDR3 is TGTGCCAGCAGTGCCCGGGACAGGGGGGACGAGCAGTACTTC. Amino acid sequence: CASSARDRGDEQYF.

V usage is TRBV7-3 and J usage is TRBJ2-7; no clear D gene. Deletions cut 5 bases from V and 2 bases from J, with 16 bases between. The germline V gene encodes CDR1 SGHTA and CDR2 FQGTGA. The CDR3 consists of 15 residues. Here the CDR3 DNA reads TGTGCCAGCAGCCCTCACGGCGGTGTCACCTACGAGCAGTACTTC. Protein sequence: CASSPHGGVTYEQYF.

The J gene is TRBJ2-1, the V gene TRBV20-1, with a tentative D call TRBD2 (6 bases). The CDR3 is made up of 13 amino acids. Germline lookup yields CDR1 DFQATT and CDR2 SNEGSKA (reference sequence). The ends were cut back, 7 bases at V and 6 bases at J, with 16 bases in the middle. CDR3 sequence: CSVTGGDSNEQFF. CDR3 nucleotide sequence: TGCAGTGTAACCGGGGGAGACAGCAATGAGCAGTTCTTC.

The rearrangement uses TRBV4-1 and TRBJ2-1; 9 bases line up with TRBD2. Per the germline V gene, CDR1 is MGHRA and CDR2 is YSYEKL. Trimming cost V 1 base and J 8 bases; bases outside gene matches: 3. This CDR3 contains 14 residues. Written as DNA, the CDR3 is TGCGCCAGCAGCCAAGCACTAGCGGGCCATGAGCAGTTCTTC. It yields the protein CASSQALAGHEQFF.

Written as DNA, the CDR3 is TGTGCCAGCAGCCCAGCAAGCACTAGCGATAAATATGCCGGGGAGCTGTTTTTT. Its protein product is CASSPASTSDKYAGELFF. The chain links TRBV13 to TRBJ2-2; 7 bases are shared with TRBD2. Germline V CDR1 and CDR2: PRHDT, FYEKMQ (reference sequence). The CDR3 has 18 residues. The V segment lost 5 bases and the J segment 6 bases; nucleotides outside the gene matches: 18.

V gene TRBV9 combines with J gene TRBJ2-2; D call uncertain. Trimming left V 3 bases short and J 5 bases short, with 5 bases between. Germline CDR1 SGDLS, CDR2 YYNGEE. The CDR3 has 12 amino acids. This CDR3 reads CASSDGTGELFF. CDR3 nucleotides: TGTGCCAGCAGCGACGGTACCGGGGAGCTGTTTTTT.

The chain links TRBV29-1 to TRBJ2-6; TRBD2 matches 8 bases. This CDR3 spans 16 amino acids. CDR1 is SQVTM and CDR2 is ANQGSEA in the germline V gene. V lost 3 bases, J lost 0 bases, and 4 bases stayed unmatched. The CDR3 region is CSVDRAGVSGANVLTF. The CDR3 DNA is TGCAGCGTTGATCGAGCGGGGGTCTCTGGGGCCAACGTCCTGACTTTC. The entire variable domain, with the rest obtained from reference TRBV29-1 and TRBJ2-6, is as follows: SAVISQKPSRDICQRGTSLTIQCQVDSQVTMMFWYRQQPGQSLTLIATANQGSEATYESGFVIDKFPISRPNLTFSTLTVSNMSPEDSSIYLCSVDRAGVSGANVLTFGAGSRLTVL.

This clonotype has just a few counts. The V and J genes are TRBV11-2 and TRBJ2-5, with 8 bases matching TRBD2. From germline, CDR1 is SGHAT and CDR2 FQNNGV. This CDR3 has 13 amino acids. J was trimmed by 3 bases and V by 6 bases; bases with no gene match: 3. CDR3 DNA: TGTGCCAGCAGAACTAGCGGTAAAGAGACCCAGTACTTC. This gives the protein CASRTSGKETQYF.

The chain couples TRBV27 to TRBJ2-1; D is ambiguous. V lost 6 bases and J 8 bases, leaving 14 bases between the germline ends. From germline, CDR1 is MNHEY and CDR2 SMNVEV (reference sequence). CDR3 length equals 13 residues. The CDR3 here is CASRGSRVYEQFF. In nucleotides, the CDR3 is TGTGCCAGCAGGGGATCTAGGGTCTATGAGCAGTTCTTC.

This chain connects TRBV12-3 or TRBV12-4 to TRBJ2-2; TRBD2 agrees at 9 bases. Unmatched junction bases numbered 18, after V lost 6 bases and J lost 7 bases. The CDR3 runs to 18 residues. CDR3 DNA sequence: TGTGCCAGCAGAAGACCGACCCTAGCGGGAAAAGATAACGGGGAGCTGTTTTTT. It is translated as CASRRPTLAGKDNGELFF.

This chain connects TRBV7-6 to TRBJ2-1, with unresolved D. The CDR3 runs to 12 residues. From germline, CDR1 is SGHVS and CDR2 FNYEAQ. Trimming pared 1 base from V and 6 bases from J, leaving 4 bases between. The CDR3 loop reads CASSLVINEQFF. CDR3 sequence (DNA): TGTGCCAGCAGCTTAGTTATCAATGAGCAGTTCTTC.

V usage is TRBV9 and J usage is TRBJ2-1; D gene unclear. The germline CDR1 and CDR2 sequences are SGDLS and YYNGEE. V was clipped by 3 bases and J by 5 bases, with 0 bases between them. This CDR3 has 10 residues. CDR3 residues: CASSDNEQFF. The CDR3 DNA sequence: TGTGCCAGCAGCGACAATGAGCAGTTCTTC.

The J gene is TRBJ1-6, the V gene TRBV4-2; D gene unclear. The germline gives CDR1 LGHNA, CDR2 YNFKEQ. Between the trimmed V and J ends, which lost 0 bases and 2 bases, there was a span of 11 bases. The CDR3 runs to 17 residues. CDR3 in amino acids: CASSQEGSGAYNSPLHF. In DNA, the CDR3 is TGTGCCAGCAGCCAAGAGGGTTCGGGTGCCTATAATTCACCCCTCCACTTT.

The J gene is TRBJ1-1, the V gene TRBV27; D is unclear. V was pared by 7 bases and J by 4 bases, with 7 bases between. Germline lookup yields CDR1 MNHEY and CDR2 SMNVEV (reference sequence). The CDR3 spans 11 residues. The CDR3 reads CASKKSTEAFF. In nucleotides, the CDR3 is TGTGCCAGCAAGAAGAGCACTGAAGCTTTCTTT.

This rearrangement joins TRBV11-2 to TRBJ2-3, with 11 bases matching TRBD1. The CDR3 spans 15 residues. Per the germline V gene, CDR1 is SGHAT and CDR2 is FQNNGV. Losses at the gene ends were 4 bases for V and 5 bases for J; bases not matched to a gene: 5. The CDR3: CASSSGTGGRDTQYF. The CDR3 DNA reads TGTGCCAGCAGCTCCGGGACAGGGGGTCGAGATACGCAGTATTTT.

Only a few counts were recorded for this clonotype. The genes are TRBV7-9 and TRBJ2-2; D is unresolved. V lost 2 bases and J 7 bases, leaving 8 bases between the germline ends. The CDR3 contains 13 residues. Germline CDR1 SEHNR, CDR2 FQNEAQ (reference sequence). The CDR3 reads CASSLILGGELFF. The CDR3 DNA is TGTGCCAGCAGCTTAATTCTTGGCGGGGAGCTGTTTTTT.

CDR3 sequence reads: CASSPRPVNTEAFF. The CDR3, as DNA: TGTGCCAGCAGTCCCCGGCCGGTGAACACTGAAGCTTTCTTT. V is TRBV27 and J is TRBJ1-1; no reliable D call. Germline CDR1 is MNHEY and CDR2 is SMNVEV (reference sequence). V dropped 5 bases and J dropped 0 bases, with 10 bases sitting between them. The length of the CDR3 is 14 residues.

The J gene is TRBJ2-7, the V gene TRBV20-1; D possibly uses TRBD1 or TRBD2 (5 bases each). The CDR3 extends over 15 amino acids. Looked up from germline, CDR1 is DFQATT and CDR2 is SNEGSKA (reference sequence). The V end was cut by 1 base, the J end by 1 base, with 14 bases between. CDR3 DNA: TGCAGTGCTAGAGTTTGGGGGAGAGGATCCTACGAGCAGTACTTC. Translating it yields CSARVWGRGSYEQYF.

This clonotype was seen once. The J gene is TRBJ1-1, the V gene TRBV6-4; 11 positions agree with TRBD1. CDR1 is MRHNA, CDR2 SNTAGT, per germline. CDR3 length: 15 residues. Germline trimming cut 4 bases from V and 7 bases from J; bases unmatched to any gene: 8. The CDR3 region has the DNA TGTGCCAGCAGTGGAAGGGGACAGGGGGGCGGTGAAGCTTTCTTT. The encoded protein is CASSGRGQGGGEAFF.

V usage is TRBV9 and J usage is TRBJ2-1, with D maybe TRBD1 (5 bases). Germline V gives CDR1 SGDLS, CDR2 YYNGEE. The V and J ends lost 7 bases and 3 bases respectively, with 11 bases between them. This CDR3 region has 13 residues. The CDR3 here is CASADSFYNEQFF. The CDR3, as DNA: TGTGCCAGCGCAGACAGCTTCTACAATGAGCAGTTCTTC. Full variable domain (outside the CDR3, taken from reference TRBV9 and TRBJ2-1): DSGVTQTPKHLITATGQRVTLRCSPRSGDLSVYWYQQSLDQGLQFLIQYYNGEERAKGNILERFSAQQFPDLHSELNLSSLELGDSALYFCASADSFYNEQFFGPGTRLTVL.

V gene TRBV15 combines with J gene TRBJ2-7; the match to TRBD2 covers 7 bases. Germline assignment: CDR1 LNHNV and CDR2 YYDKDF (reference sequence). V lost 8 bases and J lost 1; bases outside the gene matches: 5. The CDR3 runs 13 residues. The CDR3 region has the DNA TGTGCCACCGGAGCTAGCGGTTCCTACGAGCAGTACTTC. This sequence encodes CATGASGSYEQYF.

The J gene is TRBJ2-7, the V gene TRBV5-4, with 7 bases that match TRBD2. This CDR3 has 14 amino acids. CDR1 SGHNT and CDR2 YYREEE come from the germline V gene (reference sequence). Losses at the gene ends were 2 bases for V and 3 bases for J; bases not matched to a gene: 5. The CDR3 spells CASSFERDLYEQYF. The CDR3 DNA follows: TGTGCCAGCAGCTTCGAGCGGGACCTCTACGAGCAGTACTTC.

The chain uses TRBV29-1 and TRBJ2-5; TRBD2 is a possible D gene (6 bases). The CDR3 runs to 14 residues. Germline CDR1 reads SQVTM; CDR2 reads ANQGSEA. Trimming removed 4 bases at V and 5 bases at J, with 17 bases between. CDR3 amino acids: CSVARDSKGETQYF. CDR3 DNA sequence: TGCAGCGTTGCCCGGGACTCCAAGGGGGAGACCCAGTACTTC.

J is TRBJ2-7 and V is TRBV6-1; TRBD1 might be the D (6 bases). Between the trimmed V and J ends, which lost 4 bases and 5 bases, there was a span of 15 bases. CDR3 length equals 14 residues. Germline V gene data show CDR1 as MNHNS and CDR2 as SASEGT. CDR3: CASSGYRRGNEQYF. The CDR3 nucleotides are TGTGCCAGCAGTGGATACCGAAGGGGGAACGAGCAGTACTTC.

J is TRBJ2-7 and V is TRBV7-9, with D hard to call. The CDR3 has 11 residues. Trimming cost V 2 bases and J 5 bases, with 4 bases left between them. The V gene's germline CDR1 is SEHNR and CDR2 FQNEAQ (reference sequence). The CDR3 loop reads CASSLLDEQYF. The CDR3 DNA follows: TGTGCCAGCAGCTTACTCGACGAGCAGTACTTC.

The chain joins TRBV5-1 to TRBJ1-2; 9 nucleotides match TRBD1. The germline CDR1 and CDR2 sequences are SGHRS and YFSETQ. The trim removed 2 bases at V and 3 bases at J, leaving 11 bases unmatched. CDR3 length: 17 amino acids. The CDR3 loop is CASSFRQGVDLDYGYTF. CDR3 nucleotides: TGCGCCAGCAGCTTCAGACAGGGGGTGGATTTGGACTATGGCTACACCTTC.

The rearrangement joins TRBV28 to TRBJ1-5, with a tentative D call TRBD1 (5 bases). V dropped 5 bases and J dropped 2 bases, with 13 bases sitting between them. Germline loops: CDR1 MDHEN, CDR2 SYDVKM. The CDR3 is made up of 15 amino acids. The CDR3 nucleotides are TGTGCCAGCAGTCTCGGGACTAGGGGCAATCAGCCCCAGCATTTT. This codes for CASSLGTRGNQPQHF.

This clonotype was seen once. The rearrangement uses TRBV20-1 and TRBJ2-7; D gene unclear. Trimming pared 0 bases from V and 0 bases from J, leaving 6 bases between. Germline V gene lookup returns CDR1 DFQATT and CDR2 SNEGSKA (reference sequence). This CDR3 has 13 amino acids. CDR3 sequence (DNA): TGCAGTGCTAGAGATGTGACCTCCTACGAGCAGTACTTC. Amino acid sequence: CSARDVTSYEQYF.